This TCR beta chain emerged from a study of shared clonotypes between healthy human individuals. Looking at the study overall: CD4 naive and memory got three plates each, CD8 naive two, CD8 memory one. Notes on the study in general: Clonotype sharing among donors, it was expected, would be affected by sequencing depth. Between a handful of donors, naive CD4 clonotypes were shared at a level of about 5%.

Clones were sequenced by immunoSEQ multiplex PCR, and TCRdb holds only the in-frame ones, with some missing. Here the sample spans approximately 940,000 clones, roughly 72% being singletons. Turning to this clone: The antigen is not known.

This clonotype originated in a man aged 18 to 35 in good health. The source material was memory CD4+ T cells sorted from blood. Subset specified: CD45RA-negative fraction.

The CDR3 reads CASSLVRGGYGYTF. The DNA of the CDR3 is TGTGCCAGCAGTTTAGTTCGGGGCGGCTATGGCTACACCTTC. This chain connects TRBV28 to TRBJ1-2; D is possibly TRBD1 (5 bases). The CDR3 totals 14 residues. V lost 2 bases, J lost 4 bases, and 11 bases lay in between. CDR1 and CDR2 (germline): MDHEN, SYDVKM.